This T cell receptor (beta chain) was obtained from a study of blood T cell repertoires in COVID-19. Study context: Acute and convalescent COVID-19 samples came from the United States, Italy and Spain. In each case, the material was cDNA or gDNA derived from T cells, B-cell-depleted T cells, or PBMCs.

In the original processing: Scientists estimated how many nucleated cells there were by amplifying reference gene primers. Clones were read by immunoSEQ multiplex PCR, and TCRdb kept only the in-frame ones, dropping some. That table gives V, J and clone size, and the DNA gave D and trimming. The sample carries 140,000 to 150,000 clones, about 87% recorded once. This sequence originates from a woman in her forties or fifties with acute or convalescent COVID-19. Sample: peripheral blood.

DNA for the CDR3: TGTGCCACCAGTGACCCGGACAGGGGGAACTCCTACGAGCAGTACTTC. This codes for CATSDPDRGNSYEQYF. The gene calls are TRBV24-1 and TRBJ2-7, with TRBD1 identical over 10 bases. In germline, CDR1 is KGHDR, CDR2 SFDVKD. The CDR3 extends over 16 amino acids. Germline trimming cut 4 bases from V and 0 bases from J; bases unmatched to any gene: 5.